This T cell receptor beta chain originates from a study of cytomegalovirus exposure and HLA in healthy donors. Turning to the study itself: The roughly 700 first-cohort repertoires shared a platform with the 120 or so validation repertoires, as reported in a later analysis.

This CDR3 is 15 amino acids long. V trimming: 4 bases; J trimming: 4 bases; junction bases outside the gene matches: 7. CDR1 is SGHDT and CDR2 is YYEEEE in the germline V gene. Overall study findings and caveats: Cytomegalovirus association was listed for roughly 160 TCR beta chains. Clusters of TCRs from the first cohort tended to co-occur in the approximately 120 validation repertoires (as a later analysis found). Per published reports, the classifier diagnosed cytomegalovirus status with high specificity and sensitivity.

Libraries were prepared by immunoSEQ multiplex PCR; TCRdb keeps only in-frame clonotypes and omits some of them. The sample contains fewer than 120,000 clones, approximately 89% of which appear only once. Comments on this clone: Its matching antigen is unknown.

The clonotype originates from a woman between 18 and 30 years old in good health and CMV-seronegative. The chain is built from TRBV5-6 and TRBJ1-2, with TRBD1 matching over 10 bases. The sequencing input was PBMCs. CDR3 protein: CASSKGTGAIYGYTF. CDR3 bases: TGTGCCAGCAGCAAAGGGACAGGGGCTATCTATGGCTACACCTTC.